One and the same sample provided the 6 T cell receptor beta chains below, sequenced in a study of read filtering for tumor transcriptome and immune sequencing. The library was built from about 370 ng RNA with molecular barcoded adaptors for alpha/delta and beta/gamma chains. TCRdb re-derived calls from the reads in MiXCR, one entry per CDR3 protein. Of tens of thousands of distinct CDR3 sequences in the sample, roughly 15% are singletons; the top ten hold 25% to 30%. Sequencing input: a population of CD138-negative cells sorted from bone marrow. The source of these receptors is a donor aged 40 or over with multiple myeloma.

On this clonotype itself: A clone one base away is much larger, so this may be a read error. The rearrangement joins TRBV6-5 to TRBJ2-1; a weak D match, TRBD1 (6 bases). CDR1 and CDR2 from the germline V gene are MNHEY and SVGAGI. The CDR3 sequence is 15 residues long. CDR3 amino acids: CASSNRESSYNERFF. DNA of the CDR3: TGTGCCAGCAGTAACAGGGAGAGCTCCTACAATGAGCGGTTCTTC.

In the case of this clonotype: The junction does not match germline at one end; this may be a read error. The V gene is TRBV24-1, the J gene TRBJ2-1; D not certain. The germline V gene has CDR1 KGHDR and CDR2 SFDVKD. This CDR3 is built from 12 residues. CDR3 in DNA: TGTGCCGCCAGTCGATGGAGCAATGAGCAGTCCTTC. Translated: CAASRWSNEQSF.

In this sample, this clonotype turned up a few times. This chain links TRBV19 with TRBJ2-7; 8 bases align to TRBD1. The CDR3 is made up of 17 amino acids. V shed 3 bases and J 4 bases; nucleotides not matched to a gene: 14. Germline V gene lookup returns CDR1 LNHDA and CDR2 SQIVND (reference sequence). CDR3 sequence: CASSITDRGTSPYEQYF. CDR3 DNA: TGTGCCAGTAGTATCACAGACAGGGGCACGTCCCCTTACGAGCAGTACTTC.

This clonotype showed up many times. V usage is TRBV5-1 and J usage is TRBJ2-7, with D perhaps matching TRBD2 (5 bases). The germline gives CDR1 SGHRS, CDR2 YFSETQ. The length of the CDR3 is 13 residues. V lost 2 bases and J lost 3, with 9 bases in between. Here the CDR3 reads CASSFSGNYEQYF. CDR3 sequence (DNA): TGCGCCAGCAGCTTTTCCGGGAACTACGAGCAGTACTTC. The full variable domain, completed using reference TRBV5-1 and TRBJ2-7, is KAGVTQTPRYLIKTRGQQVTLSCSPISGHRSVSWYQQTPGQGLQFLFEYFSETQRNKGNFPGRFSGRQFSNSRSEMNVSTLELGDSALYLCASSFSGNYEQYFGPGTRLTVT.

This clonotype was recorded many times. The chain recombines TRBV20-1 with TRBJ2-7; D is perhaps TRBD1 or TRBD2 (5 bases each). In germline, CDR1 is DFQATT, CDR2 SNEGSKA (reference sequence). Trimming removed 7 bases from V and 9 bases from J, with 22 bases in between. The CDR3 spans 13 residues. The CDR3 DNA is TGCAGTGTCCAGGGACCTTGGGCCGATGGGCAGTACTTC. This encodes CSVQGPWADGQYF.

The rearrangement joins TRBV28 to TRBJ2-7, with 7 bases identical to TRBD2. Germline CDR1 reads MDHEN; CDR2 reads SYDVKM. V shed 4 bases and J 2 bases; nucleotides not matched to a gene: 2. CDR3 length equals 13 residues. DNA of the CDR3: TGTGCCAGCAGTTACCGGGAGGCCTACGAGCAGTACTTC. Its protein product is CASSYREAYEQYF. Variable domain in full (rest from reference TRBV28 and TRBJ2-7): DVKVTQSSRYLVKRTGEKVFLECVQDMDHENMFWYRQDPGLGLRLIYFSYDVKMKEKGDIPEGYSVSREKKERFSLILESASTNQTSMYLCASSYREAYEQYFGPGTRLTVT.